The sequence of this T cell receptor (beta chain) was determined in a study of beta chain features in type 1 diabetes. The length of the CDR3 is 13 residues. The germline CDR1 and CDR2 sequences are MDHEN and SYDVKM. The germline V and J ends were trimmed by 2 bases and 8 bases, with 10 bases remaining between them. The whole isolated RNA underwent reverse transcription, so sequencing captured expressed TCRB transcripts. Assay used: immunoSEQ multiplex PCR; TCRdb lists only in-frame clones, some missing. The data hold some 270,000 clones, with approximately 11% observed a single time. In its sample, this clone was seen a few times. Its antigen remains unidentified. Notes on the study in general: Shortening of TCRB CDR3s, moderate but significant, appeared in all four CD4+ subsets of Type 1 diabetes patients.

The sample consisted of naive CD4+ T cells from blood. The chain employs TRBV28 and TRBJ2-1; a weak D match, TRBD2 (6 bases). This sequence was found in a man aged 25 to 45 with type 1 diabetes. The CDR3 nucleotides are TGTGCCAGCAGTTTAGACGGGGGTTATGAGCAGTTCTTC. Its protein is CASSLDGGYEQFF.